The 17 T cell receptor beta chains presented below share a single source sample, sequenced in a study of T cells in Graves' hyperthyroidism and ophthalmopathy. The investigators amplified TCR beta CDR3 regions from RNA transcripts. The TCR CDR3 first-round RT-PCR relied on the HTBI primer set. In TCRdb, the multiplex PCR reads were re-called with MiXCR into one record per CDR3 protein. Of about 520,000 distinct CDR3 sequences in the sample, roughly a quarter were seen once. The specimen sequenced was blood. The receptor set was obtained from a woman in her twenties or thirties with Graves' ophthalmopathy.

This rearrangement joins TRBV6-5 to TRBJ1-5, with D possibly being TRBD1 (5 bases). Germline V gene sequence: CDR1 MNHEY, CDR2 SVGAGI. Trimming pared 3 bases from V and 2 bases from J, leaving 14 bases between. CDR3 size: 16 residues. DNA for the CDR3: TGTGCCAGCAGTTATTCCGGGACCGGGGGCAATCAGCCCCAGCATTTT. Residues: CASSYSGTGGNQPQHF.

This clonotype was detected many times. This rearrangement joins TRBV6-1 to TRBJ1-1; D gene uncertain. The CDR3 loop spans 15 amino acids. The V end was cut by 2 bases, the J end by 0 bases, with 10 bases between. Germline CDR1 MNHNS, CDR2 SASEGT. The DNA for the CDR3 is TGTGCCAGCAGTGAACTCCACAGATTGAACACTGAAGCTTTCTTT. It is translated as CASSELHRLNTEAFF.

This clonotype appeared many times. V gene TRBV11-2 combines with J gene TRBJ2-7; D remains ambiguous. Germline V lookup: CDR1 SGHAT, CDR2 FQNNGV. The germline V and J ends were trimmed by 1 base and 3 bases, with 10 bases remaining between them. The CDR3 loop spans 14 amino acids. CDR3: CASSLVPSGYEQYF. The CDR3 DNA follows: TGTGCCAGCAGCTTAGTTCCCTCAGGCTACGAGCAGTACTTC. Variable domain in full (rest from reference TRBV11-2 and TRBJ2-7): EAGVAQSPRYKIIEKRQSVAFWCNPISGHATLYWYQQILGQGPKLLIQFQNNGVVDDSQLPKDRFSAERLKGVDSTLKIQPAKLEDSAVYLCASSLVPSGYEQYFGPGTRLTVT.

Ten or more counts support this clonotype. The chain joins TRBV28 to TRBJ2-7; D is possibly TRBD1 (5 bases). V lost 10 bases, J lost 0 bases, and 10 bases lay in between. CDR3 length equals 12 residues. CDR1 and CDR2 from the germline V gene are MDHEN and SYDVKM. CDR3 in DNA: TGTGCCATTATTGACAGCTCCTACGAGCAGTACTTC. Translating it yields CAIIDSSYEQYF.

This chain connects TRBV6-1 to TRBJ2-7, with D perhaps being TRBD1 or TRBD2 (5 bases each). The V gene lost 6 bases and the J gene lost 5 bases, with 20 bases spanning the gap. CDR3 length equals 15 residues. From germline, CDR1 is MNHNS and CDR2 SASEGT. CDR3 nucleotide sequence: TGTGCCAGCAGCCCCGAGAGGCCCGAGGGGAACGAGCAGTACTTC. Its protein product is CASSPERPEGNEQYF.

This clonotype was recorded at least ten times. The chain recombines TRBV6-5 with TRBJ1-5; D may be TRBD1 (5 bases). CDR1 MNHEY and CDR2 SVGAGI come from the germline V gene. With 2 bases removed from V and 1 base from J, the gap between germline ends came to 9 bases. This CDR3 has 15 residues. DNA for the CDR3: TGTGCCAGCAGTTACGGGGACGGGAGCAATCAGCCCCAGCATTTT. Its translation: CASSYGDGSNQPQHF.

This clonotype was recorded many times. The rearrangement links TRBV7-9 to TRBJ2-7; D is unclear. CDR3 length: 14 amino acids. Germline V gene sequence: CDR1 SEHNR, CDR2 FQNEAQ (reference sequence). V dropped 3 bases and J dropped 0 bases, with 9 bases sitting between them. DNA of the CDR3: TGTGCCAGCAGCTTCAGGACGGGCTCCTACGAGCAGTACTTC. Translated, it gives CASSFRTGSYEQYF.

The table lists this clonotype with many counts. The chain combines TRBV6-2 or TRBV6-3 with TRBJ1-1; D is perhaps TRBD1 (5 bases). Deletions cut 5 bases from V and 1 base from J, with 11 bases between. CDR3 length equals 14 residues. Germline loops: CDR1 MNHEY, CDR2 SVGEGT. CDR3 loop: CASSPDGANTEAFF. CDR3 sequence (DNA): TGTGCCAGCAGTCCTGACGGGGCGAACACTGAAGCTTTCTTT.

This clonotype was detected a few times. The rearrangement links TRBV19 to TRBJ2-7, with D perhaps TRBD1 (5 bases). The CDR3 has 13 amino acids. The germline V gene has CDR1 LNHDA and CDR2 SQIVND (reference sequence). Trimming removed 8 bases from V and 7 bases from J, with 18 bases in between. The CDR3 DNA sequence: TGTGCCAGTTCTGAGACAGTGGAGTGGGAGCAGTACTTC. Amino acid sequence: CASSETVEWEQYF. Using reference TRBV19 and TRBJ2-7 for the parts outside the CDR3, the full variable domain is DGGITQSPKYLFRKEGQNVTLSCEQNLNHDAMYWYRQDPGQGLRLIYYSQIVNDFQKGDIAEGYSVSREKKESFPLTVTSAQKNPTAFYLCASSETVEWEQYFGPGTRLTVT.

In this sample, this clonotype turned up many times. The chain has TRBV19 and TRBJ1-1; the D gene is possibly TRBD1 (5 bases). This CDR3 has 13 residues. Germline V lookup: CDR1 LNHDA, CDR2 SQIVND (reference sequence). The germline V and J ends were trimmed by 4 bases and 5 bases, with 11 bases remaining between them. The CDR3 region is CASSTQGETEAFF. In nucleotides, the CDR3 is TGTGCCAGTAGTACCCAGGGCGAGACTGAAGCTTTCTTT.

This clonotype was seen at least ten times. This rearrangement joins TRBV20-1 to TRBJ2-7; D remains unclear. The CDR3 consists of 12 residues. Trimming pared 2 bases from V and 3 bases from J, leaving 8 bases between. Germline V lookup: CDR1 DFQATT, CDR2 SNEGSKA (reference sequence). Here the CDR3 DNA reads TGCAGTGCTAGATTTGTCGGCTACGAGCAGTACTTC. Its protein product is CSARFVGYEQYF.

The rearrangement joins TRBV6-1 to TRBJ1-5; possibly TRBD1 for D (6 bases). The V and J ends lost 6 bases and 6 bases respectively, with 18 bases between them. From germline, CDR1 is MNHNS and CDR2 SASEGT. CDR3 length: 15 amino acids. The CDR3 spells CASRTRAGAVQPQHF. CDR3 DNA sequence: TGTGCCAGCAGGACGCGAGCGGGGGCGGTTCAGCCCCAGCATTTT.

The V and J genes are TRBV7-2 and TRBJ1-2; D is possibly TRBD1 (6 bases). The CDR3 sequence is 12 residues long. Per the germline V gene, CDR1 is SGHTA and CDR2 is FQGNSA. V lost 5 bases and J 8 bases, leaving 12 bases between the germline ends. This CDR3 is CASSVDRIGYTF. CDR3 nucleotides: TGTGCCAGCAGCGTAGACAGGATCGGCTACACCTTC.

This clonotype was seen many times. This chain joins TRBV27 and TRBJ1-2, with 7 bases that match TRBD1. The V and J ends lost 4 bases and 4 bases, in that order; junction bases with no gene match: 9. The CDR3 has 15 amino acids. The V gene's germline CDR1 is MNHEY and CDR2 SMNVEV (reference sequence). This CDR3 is CASSSSDRQLYGYTF. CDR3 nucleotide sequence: TGTGCCAGCAGTTCCTCGGACAGGCAGCTCTATGGCTACACCTTC.

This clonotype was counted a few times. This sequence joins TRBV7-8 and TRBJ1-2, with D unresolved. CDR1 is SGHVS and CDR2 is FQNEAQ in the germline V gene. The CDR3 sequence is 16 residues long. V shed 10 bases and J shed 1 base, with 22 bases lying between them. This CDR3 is CATSGRVPFDNYGYTF. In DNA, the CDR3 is TGTGCCACCTCCGGTCGGGTCCCGTTTGATAACTATGGCTACACCTTC. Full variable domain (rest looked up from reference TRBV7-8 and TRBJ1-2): GAGVSQSPRYKVAKRGQDVALRCDPISGHVSLFWYQQALGQGPEFLTYFQNEAQLDKSGLPSDRFFAERPEGSVSTLKIQRTQQEDSAVYLCATSGRVPFDNYGYTFGSGTRLTVV.

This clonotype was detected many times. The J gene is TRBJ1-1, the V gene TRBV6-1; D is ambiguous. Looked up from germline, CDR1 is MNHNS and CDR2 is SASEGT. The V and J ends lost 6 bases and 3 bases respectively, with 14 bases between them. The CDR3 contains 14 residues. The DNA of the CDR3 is TGTGCCAGCAGGGGAGACACGGCCTACACTGAAGCTTTCTTT. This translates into CASRGDTAYTEAFF.

The CDR3 sequence: CASMLGGTEAFF. The CDR3, as DNA: TGTGCCAGCATGTTGGGGGGCACTGAAGCTTTCTTT. The chain recombines TRBV6-5 with TRBJ1-1; D is perhaps TRBD1 (5 bases). The CDR3 is 12 amino acids. Trimming shortened V by 7 bases and J by 4 bases, and 10 bases separated the two germline ends. The V gene's germline CDR1 is MNHEY and CDR2 SVGAGI.